Listed below are T cell receptor beta chains from one sample, sequenced in a study of T-cell memory formation after mild COVID-19. TCRdb re-called the 5' RACE reads through MiXCR, storing one row per CDR3 protein. The profile shows hundreds of thousands of distinct CDR3 sequences, about 23% of them singletons. The sequenced material came from PBMCs or a T cell subset sorted from them (not recorded which). Receptors were obtained from an adult woman who had mild COVID-19 (a few samples of this study predate the infection). Cell type and time point are not known. Both conserved end residues are trimmed from each CDR3. Each record gives: J gene, V gene, CDR3 protein.

>TRBJ2-1|TRBV15
ATSRGLAGNYNEQF
>TRBJ1-1|TRBV12-3/TRBV12-4
ASSLARGPHTEAF
>TRBJ2-1|TRBV10-3
AISEGTRDDNEQF
>TRBJ2-1|TRBV18
ASSLDRSYEQF
>TRBJ1-5|TRBV12-3/TRBV12-4
ASTLTGFSNQPQH
>TRBJ1-2|TRBV2
ASRENGQGGYGYT
>TRBJ1-2|TRBV20-1
SARVGQGIYGYT
>TRBJ2-1|TRBV20-1
SARGLLAGGFNEQF
>TRBJ1-5|TRBV19
ASNYQPQH
>TRBJ2-4|TRBV7-9
ASSLRVGTPRDIQY
>TRBJ2-5|TRBV12-3/TRBV12-4
ASSFPPTGETQY
>TRBJ1-5|TRBV20-1
SARDYRANQPQH
>TRBJ2-2|TRBV12-3/TRBV12-4
ASSWGRTGDTGELF
>TRBJ2-7|TRBV3-1
ASGRTEISYEQY
>TRBJ2-5|TRBV5-1
ASSLGGQGFETQY
>TRBJ2-1|TRBV27
ATTSDVYNEQF
>TRBJ2-7|TRBV6-2/TRBV6-3
ASRRLSGSSYEQY
>TRBJ2-1|TRBV3-1
ASSQDLRRNEQF
>TRBJ2-7|TRBV4-1
ASSQGDTAYEQY
>TRBJ2-6|TRBV12-3/TRBV12-4
ASSPTPGQGGPLANVLT
>TRBJ2-4|TRBV5-1
ASSGQGAKNIQY
>TRBJ2-7|TRBV15
ATSSPGGPGDEQY